The rows below give T cell receptor beta chains drawn from one sample of a study of control samples from healthy donors and cancer patients. The table came from immunoSEQ multiplex PCR; TCRdb's copy has only in-frame clones and leaves some out. The table has roughly 120,000 clones, around nine tenths seen once; the top ten hold roughly 3.2%. Sequenced input: blood. The receptor source for this set is a man aged 45-65 years in good health. CDR3s include the opening cysteine and the closing phenylalanine or tryptophan.

j_call | cdr3_length | v_call | cdr3_aa
TRBJ2-6 | 18 | TRBV15 | CATSRDPGGASGANVLTF
TRBJ2-7 | 16 | TRBV4-1 | CASSQGTSGSSYEQYF
TRBJ2-1 | 11 | TRBV12-3/TRBV12-4 | CASRSYVEQFF
TRBJ2-2 | 13 | TRBV29-1 | CSARKMNTGELFF
TRBJ2-7 | 12 | TRBV30 | CAWSEVGGEQYF
TRBJ1-5 | 15 | TRBV7-9 | CASSLAVGGHQPQHF
TRBJ2-3 | 14 | TRBV11-2 | CASSFGTGTDTQYF
TRBJ2-5 | 17 | TRBV7-2 | CASSLVNWATVVETQYF
TRBJ2-7 | 13 | TRBV28 | CASIGTGGYEQYF
TRBJ2-1 | 15 | TRBV11-3 | CASSFGGLKGNEQFF
TRBJ1-6 | 15 | TRBV27 | CASSWTGPSNSPLHF
TRBJ1-1 | 16 | TRBV18 | CASSPPVRGRDTEAFF
TRBJ2-3 | 15 | TRBV3-1/TRBV3-2 | CASSHRTGSTDTQYF
TRBJ2-7 | 14 | TRBV28 | CASSLIGTAYEQYF
TRBJ2-7 | 13 | TRBV27 | CASRSQHLYEQYF
TRBJ1-3 | 15 | TRBV6-4 | CASRADRSSGNTIYF
TRBJ2-2 | 13 | TRBV24-1 | CATSDGTPGELFF
TRBJ1-2 | 14 | TRBV28 | CASSGSDRVSGYTF
TRBJ1-6 | 15 | TRBV2 | CAGAMGASSVGALHF
TRBJ2-7 | 15 | TRBV28 | CASRKGGGAHYEQYF
TRBJ1-5 | 15 | TRBV13 | CASSLGRYSNQPQHF
TRBJ2-5 | 15 | TRBV30 | CAWSVPRAWSETQYF
TRBJ1-1 | 12 | TRBV12-3/TRBV12-4 | CASSRSTGWTFF
TRBJ1-6 | 15 | TRBV30 | CAWTIQGTFTSPLHF
TRBJ2-1 | 13 | TRBV19 | CASSTPISDEQFF
TRBJ1-1 | 14 | TRBV30 | CAWSAIRGDTEAFF
TRBJ2-7 | 13 | TRBV4-1 | CASSLSGGGEQYF
TRBJ2-7 | 13 | TRBV28 | CASSWDRAYEQYF
TRBJ2-3 | 19 | TRBV19 | CASSGASSGGHPSTDTQYF
TRBJ2-3 | 14 | TRBV6-5 | CASSRDRGTDTQYF
TRBJ1-1 | 13 | TRBV19 | CASRTGGVTEAFF